This is a list of T cell receptor beta chains from one sample in a study of blood T cell repertoires in COVID-19. Clones were read by immunoSEQ multiplex PCR, and TCRdb kept only the in-frame ones, dropping some. Here the sample spans roughly 100,000 clones, around 90% being singletons. Sequencing input: peripheral blood. The receptor source for this set is a woman aged 50 to 60 with COVID-19, enrolled during active disease. CDR3s include the opening cysteine and the closing phenylalanine or tryptophan.

v_call cdr3_aa
TRBV4-3 CASSHGRDRSPYEQYF
TRBV3-1/TRBV3-2 CASSQGTGENSPLHF
TRBV3-1/TRBV3-2 CASSQDRNEQFF
TRBV6-2/TRBV6-3 CASSRLADTYNEQFF
TRBV7-2 CASTPGLAESTDTQYF
TRBV21-1 CASSRRVGTGGYEQFF
TRBV29-1 CSVAFVGTGYGEQYF
TRBV4-1 CASSQERQGVMNTEAFF
TRBV29-1 CSGYDRGYTEAFF
TRBV11-2 CASSLGDETSITYEQYF
TRBV7-2 CASSPGQGASYEQYF
TRBV5-1 CASSTRQGNTGELFF
TRBV5-1 CASSLQDSMNTEAFF
TRBV10-3 CAISELHPSNQPQHF
TRBV11-2 CASSPGVHPNEKLFF
TRBV19 CASSIARRVDNQPQHF
TRBV5-1 CASSAGRLYGYTF
TRBV18 CASSSDRGFTEAFF
TRBV4-2 CASSLGGASGEETQYF
TRBV11-3 CASSPPGQSYEQYF
TRBV28 CASRGTKKSNQPQHF
TRBV3-1/TRBV3-2 CASSQDRLAGGLGRNEQFF
TRBV30 CAWRGQLDSPLHF
TRBV5-1 CASSLGVGVNQPQHF
TRBV19 CASSRQGADTEAFF
TRBV6-5 CASSKSTNTEAFF
TRBV15 CATSRDQGHSYEQYF
TRBV30 CAWTGTGHTNEKLFF
TRBV4-1 CASSQGPGQFYGYTF
TRBV4-1 CASSQTGLGTDTQYF
TRBV9 CASSVAGGAVETQYF
TRBV24-1 CATRGGEWNEQFF
TRBV5-4 CASSFTDRGPLHF
TRBV2 CASSEIPTYGELFF
TRBV27 CASSETGSYNEQFF
TRBV4-2 CASSPSPSGGPGEQFF
TRBV11-1 CASSFLNLMNTEAFF
TRBV29-1 CSVDRATETQYF
TRBV6-2/TRBV6-3 CASSYVTGHFTDTQYF
TRBV6-2/TRBV6-3 CASSGGSETQYF
TRBV12-1 CASSSSGGCTDTQYF
TRBV28 CASSSNPDRANSPLHF
TRBV27 CASRDGTSGNTGELFF
TRBV6-1 CASSEAPGTGHYEQYF
TRBV9 CASSKQIGTLNTEAFF
TRBV5-4 CASSLQSGGLETQYF
TRBV28 CASSLGGQGGANVLTF
TRBV6-5 CASSYSETGAEKLFF
TRBV9 CASSFGQGNTGELFF
TRBV6-2/TRBV6-3 CASSGLSSGISGANVLTF
TRBV5-5 CASSLGIQGSNQPQHF
TRBV6-1 CASSEALDGGFVGTQYF
TRBV6-1 CASSGPGTSSSYNEQFF
TRBV9 CASSVVSGDSPLHF
TRBV5-1 CASSLGTANEKLFF
TRBV28 CASVKGQGLYNSPLHF
TRBV28 CASRKGGWIYGYTF